Presented here are 21 T cell receptor beta chains from one specimen sequenced in a study of blood T cell repertoires in COVID-19. Produced via immunoSEQ multiplex PCR; TCRdb's table is partial and in-frame only. Among about 130,000 clones, around 89% were seen once, and the ten largest hold around 4.5%. The sample comprised peripheral blood. The source is a man in his 60s with COVID-19, enrolled during active disease.

V gene TRBV27 combines with J gene TRBJ1-3, with D possibly TRBD1 on 5 matching bases. Trimming removed 2 bases from V and 4 bases from J, with 6 bases in between. This CDR3 spans 13 amino acids. The germline V gene has CDR1 MNHEY and CDR2 SMNVEV (reference sequence). The CDR3 DNA reads as TGTGCCAGCAGTTTAAGGGGAGGAAACACCATATATTTT. Its translation is CASSLRGGNTIYF.

V and J are TRBV30 and TRBJ1-4; D remains unclear. Trimming pared 7 bases from V and 4 bases from J, leaving 16 bases between. This CDR3 has 14 residues. Germline V gene lookup returns CDR1 GTSNPN and CDR2 SVGIG (reference sequence). The CDR3 here is CALDPGRFNEKLFF. CDR3 DNA sequence: TGTGCCTTGGACCCGGGAAGGTTTAATGAAAAACTGTTTTTT.

This clone appeared a single time. V gene TRBV3-1 (or the pseudogene TRBV3-2) combines with J gene TRBJ1-5; unclear D gene. The CDR3 is 12 residues long. Germline-derived CDR1 and CDR2 are LGHDT and YNNKEL (reference sequence). Trimming pared 0 bases from V and 10 bases from J, leaving 7 bases between. CDR3 protein: CASSQDTGPQHF. As DNA, the CDR3 is TGTGCCAGCAGCCAAGACACCGGTCCCCAGCATTTT.

The chain recombines TRBV2 with TRBJ2-3; a possible D gene is TRBD1 (6 bases). The V gene lost 3 bases and the J gene lost 7 bases, with 14 bases spanning the gap. Germline lookup yields CDR1 SNHLY and CDR2 FYNNEI. CDR3 size: 14 residues. The CDR3 DNA sequence: TGTGCCAGCAGTGAGGGGCAGGGGATGTATACGCAGTATTTT. It codes for CASSEGQGMYTQYF.

The chain recombines TRBV18 with TRBJ1-2; 7 bases align to TRBD1. V gave up 3 bases and J gave up 6 bases; unmatched junction bases: 10. The CDR3 sequence is 15 residues long. The germline CDR1 and CDR2 sequences are KGHSH and LQKENI. CDR3 residues: CASSPSQGRSNGYTF. The CDR3 nucleotides are TGTGCCAGCTCACCGTCACAGGGGCGCTCGAATGGCTACACCTTC.

Only one count was recorded for this clone. The J gene is TRBJ2-1, the V gene TRBV7-9, with a weak D call TRBD2 (7 bases). V was clipped by 5 bases and J by 3 bases, with 17 bases between them. The CDR3 length is 16 residues. Germline assignment: CDR1 SEHNR and CDR2 FQNEAQ (reference sequence). CDR3 in amino acids: CASSTQGGGSYNEQFF. CDR3 DNA: TGTGCCAGCAGCACCCAAGGGGGGGGTAGCTACAATGAGCAGTTCTTC.

In regard to this clone: The sample contains more than one DNA sequence encoding this CDR3. The chain uses TRBV7-3 and TRBJ1-1; D might be TRBD1 (5 bases). Germline CDR1 is SGHTA and CDR2 is FQGTGA. CDR3 length equals 13 residues. Trimming pared 4 bases from V and 2 bases from J, leaving 8 bases between. The chain's CDR3 is CASSSTGNTEAFF. CDR3 sequence (DNA): TGTGCCAGCAGCTCCACAGGCAACACTGAAGCTTTCTTT. The complete variable domain, with remaining parts taken from reference TRBV7-3 and TRBJ1-1, reads GAGVSQTPSNKVTEKGKYVELRCDPISGHTALYWYRQSLGQGPEFLIYFQGTGAADDSGLPNDRFFAVRPEGSVSTLKIQRTERGDSAVYLCASSSTGNTEAFFGQGTRLTVV.

The DNA of the CDR3 is TGTGCCAGCAGCCGAATGACAGGGGGCTACAATGAGCAGTTCTTC. Protein product: CASSRMTGGYNEQFF. The gene calls are TRBV14 and TRBJ2-1; 9 nucleotides line up with TRBD1. In germline, CDR1 is SGHDN, CDR2 FVKESK. The V segment lost 4 bases and the J segment 3 bases; nucleotides outside the gene matches: 4. The CDR3 is made up of 15 amino acids.

The V gene is TRBV19, the J gene TRBJ1-5; D gene unclear. CDR1 is LNHDA, CDR2 SQIVND, per germline (reference sequence). Trimming left V 1 base short and J 0 bases short, with 7 bases between. CDR3 length: 15 residues. CDR3 sequence reads: CASSIGGDSNQPQHF. CDR3 sequence (DNA): TGTGCCAGTAGTATAGGCGGGGATAGCAATCAGCCCCAGCATTTT.

J is TRBJ1-1 and V is TRBV12-3 or TRBV12-4; D unresolved. Trimming took 3 bases from V and 4 from J, leaving 9 bases between them. This CDR3 has 13 residues. CDR3 DNA: TGTGCCAGCAGTTTCGTCGGGTCCACTGAAGCTTTCTTT. Translating it yields CASSFVGSTEAFF.

The chain couples TRBV13 to TRBJ1-5; 7 nucleotides align to TRBD1. The CDR3 has 15 residues. Germline values: CDR1 PRHDT, CDR2 FYEKMQ (reference sequence). Germline trimming cut 0 bases from V and 4 bases from J; bases unmatched to any gene: 3. CDR3: CASSLGQGVNQPQHF. CDR3 DNA sequence: TGTGCCAGCAGCTTAGGGCAGGGGGTTAATCAGCCCCAGCATTTT. Supplemented by reference TRBV13 and TRBJ1-5, the full variable domain reads AAGVIQSPRHLIKEKRETATLKCYPIPRHDTVYWYQQGPGQDPQFLISFYEKMQSDKGSIPDRFSAQQFSDYHSELNMSSLELGDSALYFCASSLGQGVNQPQHFGDGTRLSIL.

The chain couples TRBV5-1 to TRBJ2-3; D is perhaps TRBD2 (5 bases). CDR3 length equals 16 residues. Trimming took 0 bases from V and 5 from J, leaving 16 bases between them. Germline V gene data show CDR1 as SGHRS and CDR2 as YFSETQ. The chain's CDR3 is CASSLGTLMFEDTQYF. The CDR3, as DNA: TGCGCCAGCAGCTTGGGGACTCTAATGTTCGAAGATACGCAGTATTTT.

The CDR3 is CASSSFAGLDSYEQYF. In DNA, the CDR3 is TGTGCCAGCAGCTCTTTTGCGGGATTAGATAGCTACGAGCAGTACTTC. This sequence joins TRBV14 and TRBJ2-7; D is possibly TRBD2 (6 bases). Germline V gene sequence: CDR1 SGHDN, CDR2 FVKESK. Deletions cut 5 bases from V and 3 bases from J, with 20 bases between. This CDR3 is built from 16 residues.

V gene TRBV24-1 combines with J gene TRBJ1-5, with TRBD1 identical over 9 bases. The V and J ends lost 2 bases and 0 bases, in that order; junction bases with no gene match: 16. The CDR3 runs to 21 residues. Germline loops: CDR1 KGHDR, CDR2 SFDVKD. In DNA, the CDR3 is TGTGCCACCAGTGATTGGACGGGACAGGGACACGTGGGGAATAGCAATCAGCCCCAGCATTTT. It yields the protein CATSDWTGQGHVGNSNQPQHF.

This chain links TRBV2 with TRBJ1-3; 7 bases fit TRBD1. The CDR3 extends over 15 amino acids. Per germline, CDR1 SNHLY and CDR2 FYNNEI. Germline trimming cut 3 bases from V and 8 bases from J; bases unmatched to any gene: 10. The CDR3 region is CASSEDDRVGDTIYF. The CDR3 DNA sequence: TGTGCCAGCAGTGAGGATGACAGGGTAGGAGACACCATATATTTT.

The chain employs TRBV27 and TRBJ1-5; perhaps TRBD1 as D (5 bases). The V gene's germline CDR1 is MNHEY and CDR2 SMNVEV (reference sequence). The V gene lost 2 bases and the J gene lost 5 bases, with 10 bases spanning the gap. CDR3 size: 14 residues. This chain's CDR3 is CASSLGQGHQPQHF. The CDR3 DNA reads TGTGCCAGCAGTTTAGGCCAGGGCCATCAGCCCCAGCATTTT.

V and J are TRBV7-3 and TRBJ1-1; 7 bases fit TRBD1. CDR3 size: 13 residues. V was pared by 5 bases and J by 4 bases, with 4 bases of the junction left unmatched. The V gene's germline CDR1 is SGHTA and CDR2 FQGTGA. CDR3 loop: CASSPDRRTEAFF. The DNA of the CDR3 is TGTGCCAGCAGCCCGGACAGGCGCACTGAAGCTTTCTTT.

V is TRBV19 and J is TRBJ1-5; D possibly corresponds to TRBD1 (5 bases). This CDR3 region has 15 residues. V shed 2 bases and J shed 2 bases, with 10 bases lying between them. Germline lookup yields CDR1 LNHDA and CDR2 SQIVND (reference sequence). CDR3 region: CASSIRGSRNQPQHF. In DNA, the CDR3 is TGTGCCAGTAGTATAAGGGGATCGCGCAATCAGCCCCAGCATTTT.

V is TRBV2 and J is TRBJ1-2, with D possibly matching TRBD1 (6 bases). The V gene lost 2 bases and the J gene lost 4 bases, with 17 bases spanning the gap. The CDR3 loop spans 16 amino acids. Germline CDR1 and CDR2: SNHLY and FYNNEI. In DNA form, the CDR3 reads TGTGCCAGCAGTGAATTCTTTGGGGGCGAGAGCTATGGCTACACCTTC. Translating it yields CASSEFFGGESYGYTF.

With respect to this clone: The same CDR3 also results from other DNA sequences found in this sample. The chain uses TRBV3-1 (or the pseudogene TRBV3-2) and TRBJ1-4; 9 nucleotides align to TRBD1. CDR3 length equals 15 residues. V gave up 3 bases and J gave up 6 bases; unmatched junction bases: 5. Germline V gives CDR1 LGHDT, CDR2 YNNKEL (reference sequence). This chain's CDR3 is CASSQRGQGDEKLFF. CDR3 nucleotides: TGTGCCAGCAGCCAGCGGGGACAGGGAGATGAAAAACTGTTTTTT.

This clone has a single count. This rearrangement joins TRBV7-8 to TRBJ2-5; D possibly corresponds to TRBD2 (5 bases). Per the germline V gene, CDR1 is SGHVS and CDR2 is FQNEAQ. The CDR3 totals 11 residues. The V end lost 6 bases, the J end lost 9 bases, and 11 bases lay between the germline ends. CDR3 DNA sequence: TGTGCCAGCAGTCGAAACGGGGCCCAGTACTTC. Protein sequence: CASSRNGAQYF.